The 32 T cell receptor beta chains presented below share a single source sample, sequenced in a study of molecular identifiers for immune sequencing clone quantification. TCRdb reprocessed the PCR reads via MiXCR and lists one record per CDR3 protein. Here the sample spans about 640,000 distinct CDR3 sequences, about 20% being singletons. The sample consisted of naive CD8+ T cells from blood, with Jurkat cell RNA spiked in. The subset here: FACS-sorted CD8+CD4-CCR7+CD45RA+ naive T cells. The receptors come from a human donor in good health. Some libraries in this study had Jurkat cell RNA spiked in.

There are many counts of this clonotype. The rearrangement joins TRBV2 to TRBJ2-1; D gene unclear. The CDR3 contains 13 residues. The V gene lost 2 bases and the J gene lost 10 bases, with 12 bases spanning the gap. Germline V gene data show CDR1 as SNHLY and CDR2 as FYNNEI. CDR3 nucleotides: TGTGCCAGCAGTGAACAACAGCTCCCGGAGCAGTTCTTC. Amino acids: CASSEQQLPEQFF.

This clonotype has a handful of counts. The chain uses TRBV30 and TRBJ2-7, with a weak D call TRBD1 (7 bases). Trimming removed 1 base at V and 5 bases at J, with 15 bases between. This CDR3 has 14 amino acids. The germline V gene has CDR1 GTSNPN and CDR2 SVGIG (reference sequence). In DNA form, the CDR3 reads TGTGCCTGGAGTGGACAGGGACTCATGAACGAGCAGTACTTC. Its protein product is CAWSGQGLMNEQYF. Based on the CDR3 plus reference TRBV30 and TRBJ2-7, the full variable domain is SQTIHQWPATLVQPVGSPLSLECTVEGTSNPNLYWYRQAAGRGLQLLFYSVGIGQISSEVPQNLSASRPQDRQFILSSKKLLLSDSGFYLCAWSGQGLMNEQYFGPGTRLTVT.

This clonotype was counted between two and nine times. The V call is TRBV2, the J call TRBJ2-5; D remains ambiguous. The CDR3 covers 17 residues. Germline assignment: CDR1 SNHLY and CDR2 FYNNEI. Trimming removed 2 bases at V and 1 base at J, with 17 bases between. The CDR3 sequence: CASSEWIRLATQETQYF. As DNA, the CDR3 is TGTGCCAGCAGTGAATGGATCCGGTTAGCCACCCAAGAGACCCAGTACTTC. The entire variable domain, with the rest obtained from reference TRBV2 and TRBJ2-5, is as follows: EPEVTQTPSHQVTQMGQEVILRCVPISNHLYFYWYRQILGQKVEFLVSFYNNEISEKSEIFDDQFSVERPDGSNFTLKIRSTKLEDSAMYFCASSEWIRLATQETQYFGPGTRLLVL.

The sample holds a few counts of this clonotype. J is TRBJ2-1 and V is TRBV30; D tentatively reads TRBD1 or TRBD2 (5 bases each). The CDR3 spans 12 residues. Per germline, CDR1 GTSNPN and CDR2 SVGIG (reference sequence). V shed 5 bases and J shed 2 bases, with 7 bases lying between them. The chain's CDR3 is CAWEGPYNEQFF. In nucleotides, the CDR3 is TGTGCCTGGGAGGGACCCTACAATGAGCAGTTCTTC.

Regarding this clonotype: Given a much more abundant clone one base away, this may be a read error. This chain links TRBV7-2 with TRBJ2-7; D not resolved. The CDR3 contains 13 residues. Trimming shortened V by 8 bases and J by 2 bases, and 13 bases separated the two germline ends. Germline-derived CDR1 and CDR2 are SGHTA and FQGNSA. CDR3 bases: TGTGCCAGCGGCCGGCCACCCACCTACGAGCAGTACTTC. The encoded protein is CASGRPPTYEQYF.

This clonotype occurred many times. This chain links TRBV7-9 with TRBJ1-5, with D tentatively TRBD1 (5 bases). The CDR3 length is 17 residues. In germline, CDR1 is SEHNR, CDR2 FQNEAQ (reference sequence). V lost 1 base and J lost 0, with 13 bases in between. The CDR3 DNA follows: TGTGCCAGCAGCTTAGGTAGTGGGGGGGTTAGCAATCAGCCCCAGCATTTT. It yields the protein CASSLGSGGVSNQPQHF. Combining the CDR3 with reference TRBV7-9 and TRBJ1-5 gives the whole variable domain DTGVSQNPRHKITKRGQNVTFRCDPISEHNRLYWYRQTLGQGPEFLTYFQNEAQLEKSRLLSDRFSAERPKGSFSTLEIQRTEQGDSAMYLCASSLGSGGVSNQPQHFGDGTRLSIL.

This clonotype was picked up many times. This chain uses TRBV4-1 with TRBJ1-1; tentative D call: TRBD1 (6 bases). The CDR3 runs to 15 residues. CDR1 is MGHRA, CDR2 YSYEKL, per germline. V lost 3 bases and J lost 5, with 16 bases in between. The CDR3 region is CASSQSGQWSTEAFF. The CDR3 region has the DNA TGCGCCAGCAGCCAGTCCGGACAGTGGAGTACTGAAGCTTTCTTT.

This clonotype was recorded many times. The CDR3 here is CASSPTVSGANVLTF. In DNA, the CDR3 is TGTGCCAGCAGTCCGACAGTCTCTGGGGCCAACGTCCTGACTTTC. The rearrangement joins TRBV28 to TRBJ2-6; possible D gene TRBD1, 5 bases. Germline V gives CDR1 MDHEN, CDR2 SYDVKM. This CDR3 comprises 15 residues. V was trimmed by 5 bases and J by 0 bases, leaving 8 bases between them.

The V gene is TRBV7-9, the J gene TRBJ2-5; D remains ambiguous. CDR3 size: 16 residues. V dropped 3 bases and J dropped 0 bases, with 14 bases sitting between them. CDR1 and CDR2 (germline): SEHNR, FQNEAQ (reference sequence). CDR3 loop: CASSLVERGYQETQYF. The CDR3, as DNA: TGTGCCAGCAGCTTGGTCGAGCGAGGCTACCAAGAGACCCAGTACTTC.

This clonotype was seen ten or more times. V gene TRBV7-9 combines with J gene TRBJ2-7; D gene ambiguous. Looked up from germline, CDR1 is SEHNR and CDR2 is FQNEAQ (reference sequence). The germline V and J ends were trimmed by 5 bases and 3 bases, with 14 bases remaining between them. CDR3 length equals 14 residues. The CDR3 sequence is CASSPAISHYEQYF. The CDR3 coding sequence is TGTGCCAGCAGCCCCGCCATCTCTCACTACGAGCAGTACTTC.

This clonotype was observed at least ten times. The J gene is TRBJ1-2, the V gene TRBV4-1, with D possibly being TRBD1 (5 bases). The V end lost 0 bases, the J end lost 5 bases, and 16 bases lay between the germline ends. Germline CDR1 and CDR2: MGHRA and YSYEKL. The CDR3 totals 16 residues. The CDR3 DNA reads as TGCGCCAGCAGCCAAGACGCCCAGGGAGGGTCGTATGGCTACACCTTC. Translated: CASSQDAQGGSYGYTF.

Worth noting for this clonotype: A much larger clone is a single base away; this may be a read error. The genes are TRBV13 and TRBJ2-5; 9 bases align to TRBD2. CDR1 is PRHDT, CDR2 FYEKMQ, per germline (reference sequence). The trim removed 4 bases at V and 4 bases at J, leaving 7 bases unmatched. There are 15 residues in the CDR3. The CDR3 here is CASSSYGLARETQYF. CDR3 DNA: TGTGCCAGCAGCTCGTATGGACTAGCGCGAGAGACCCAGTACTTC.

This clonotype was picked up a small number of times. The J gene is TRBJ1-6, the V gene TRBV5-1; 9 nucleotides agree with TRBD1. The ends lost 4 bases at V and 1 base at J; junction bases unmatched: 9. Germline assignment: CDR1 SGHRS and CDR2 YFSETQ. CDR3 size: 18 residues. In nucleotides, the CDR3 is TGCGCCAGCAGCCCCGAGGGACAGGGAAGGTCCTATAATTCACCCCTCCACTTT. It is translated as CASSPEGQGRSYNSPLHF.

This clonotype was observed at least ten times. The rearrangement links TRBV7-8 to TRBJ1-6; TRBD1 aligns across 10 bases. Trimming removed 5 bases from V and 13 bases from J; junction bases left unmatched: 11. The V gene's germline CDR1 is SGHVS and CDR2 FQNEAQ. This CDR3 contains 15 residues. CDR3 sequence: CASSPYGTGVVPLHF. The DNA of the CDR3 is TGTGCCAGCAGCCCTTACGGGACAGGGGTTGTTCCCCTCCACTTT.

There are many counts of this clonotype. The J gene is TRBJ2-3, the V gene TRBV12-3 or TRBV12-4, with no clear D. This CDR3 is 11 amino acids long. V was shortened by 8 bases and J by 8 bases, with 11 bases between the two germline ends. The CDR3 nucleotides are TGTGCCAGCGGAAGCGTAGGTACGCAGTATTTT. Encoded protein: CASGSVGTQYF.

This clonotype was picked up many times. CDR3 sequence reads: CASSQSTNEAFF. Written as DNA, the CDR3 is TGCGCCAGCAGTCAGTCGACCAATGAAGCTTTCTTT. The chain is built from TRBV23-1 and TRBJ1-1, with D hard to call. TRBV23-1 is treated as an ORF (open reading frame) with a function not yet certain. There are 12 residues in the CDR3. Trimming took 3 bases from V and 7 from J, leaving 9 bases between them.

This clonotype has only a few counts. In DNA, the CDR3 is TGTGCCAGCAGTTCAGGGGTCACGGGAAACACCATATATTTT. Its translation is CASSSGVTGNTIYF. The chain employs TRBV27 and TRBJ1-3; tentatively, D is TRBD1 (6 bases). V lost 4 bases and J lost 4, with 11 bases in between. The CDR3 contains 14 residues. CDR1 is MNHEY, CDR2 SMNVEV, per germline (reference sequence).

On this clonotype itself: A much larger clone sits a single nucleotide away, making a read error possible. The J gene is TRBJ1-5, the V gene TRBV10-3; D ambiguous. V was trimmed by 10 bases and J by 5 bases, leaving 15 bases between them. Germline loops: CDR1 ENHRY, CDR2 SYGVKD. This CDR3 has 13 residues. The CDR3 loop is CATSDTEYQPQHF. The CDR3 nucleotides are TGTGCCACCAGCGACACAGAGTATCAGCCCCAGCATTTT.

Regarding this clonotype: Being one base from a much bigger clone, this may be a read error. The chain links TRBV19 to TRBJ2-1, with a weak D call TRBD1 (6 bases). This CDR3 is 15 amino acids long. CDR1 and CDR2 (germline): LNHDA, SQIVND (reference sequence). CDR3: CAGSIGRGEDNEQFF. In DNA form, the CDR3 reads TGTGCCGGTAGTATTGGCAGGGGCGAGGACAATGAGCAGTTCTTC.

This clonotype showed up just once. This clone may be a read error of a much larger clone one base away. This chain joins TRBV20-1 and TRBJ1-1, with a tentative D call TRBD1 (6 bases). Germline V lookup: CDR1 DFQATT, CDR2 SNEGSKA (reference sequence). The CDR3 consists of 18 residues. The DNA for the CDR3 is TGCAGTGCTAGAGGAAGGGACATCTTTTTTAAGGCGAACACTGGAGCTTTCTTT. This gives the protein CSARGRDIFFKANTGAFF.

This clonotype occurred many times. The chain is built from TRBV5-1 and TRBJ2-5; 9 nucleotides line up with TRBD1. The V gene's germline CDR1 is SGHRS and CDR2 YFSETQ. V lost 4 bases to trimming and J lost 4 bases; unmatched junction nucleotides: 20. This CDR3 contains 19 residues. In DNA form, the CDR3 reads TGCGCCAGCAGCCCCATTAGCGGGTTACAGGGGGCGCTTGGAGAGACCCAGTACTTC. Amino acids: CASSPISGLQGALGETQYF.

In its sample, this clonotype was seen many times. The chain recombines TRBV6-5 with TRBJ1-1; D uncertain. V lost 4 bases and J 3 bases, leaving 9 bases between the germline ends. The CDR3 has 13 amino acids. Germline assignment: CDR1 MNHEY and CDR2 SVGAGI. CDR3 loop: CASSSRYDTEAFF. The CDR3 coding sequence is TGTGCCAGCAGTTCTCGTTACGACACTGAAGCTTTCTTT.

The V and J genes are TRBV6-2 or TRBV6-3 and TRBJ1-2; weak D call: TRBD1 (6 bases). The CDR3 is 17 residues long. Germline lookup yields CDR1 MNHEY and CDR2 SVGEGT. Deletions cut 0 bases from V and 7 bases from J, with 21 bases between. CDR3 coding DNA: TGTGCCAGCAGTTACTCGACGGGCATCCAGACAGGTCGTGGCTACACCTTC. Its protein product is CASSYSTGIQTGRGYTF.

This clonotype has a handful of counts. The chain employs TRBV16 and TRBJ2-7; 10 nucleotides line up with TRBD1. From germline, CDR1 is KGHSY and CDR2 FQNENV. The CDR3 totals 16 residues. After removal of 5 bases from V and 7 bases from J, the junction contained 14 bases not matched to a gene. CDR3 nucleotides: TGTGCCAGCAGCAGGGGGTTCGGGACAGGGGACAGAGAGCAGTACTTC. It codes for CASSRGFGTGDREQYF.

In regard to this clonotype: Being one base from a much bigger clone, this may be a read error. The chain combines TRBV27 with TRBJ1-6; possible D gene TRBD1, 5 bases. CDR3 size: 14 residues. From germline, CDR1 is MNHEY and CDR2 SMNVEV (reference sequence). The CDR3 DNA reads TGTGCCAGCAGTTTACAGGGCTATGGTTCACCCCACCACTTT. Its translation is CASSLQGYGSPHHF.

This clonotype showed up many times. V usage is TRBV7-9 and J usage is TRBJ2-7; 7 bases map to TRBD1. Germline-derived CDR1 and CDR2 are SEHNR and FQNEAQ (reference sequence). The CDR3 loop spans 16 amino acids. Trimming cost V 5 bases and J 1 base; bases outside gene matches: 11. This CDR3 is CASSPKAPTGSYEQYF. The DNA for the CDR3 is TGTGCCAGCAGCCCAAAGGCACCGACAGGGTCCTACGAGCAGTACTTC.

The sample holds many counts of this clonotype. The J gene is TRBJ1-5, the V gene TRBV6-5, with TRBD1 as a possible D gene (6 bases). The CDR3 consists of 15 residues. Between the trimmed V and J ends, which lost 3 bases and 4 bases, there was a span of 13 bases. Germline V gives CDR1 MNHEY, CDR2 SVGAGI. CDR3 loop: CASSYVQGLNQPQHF. CDR3 DNA sequence: TGTGCCAGCAGTTATGTACAGGGTCTGAATCAGCCCCAGCATTTT.

This clonotype was counted many times. This chain connects TRBV7-9 to TRBJ2-5, with D possibly matching TRBD2 (6 bases). In germline, CDR1 is SEHNR, CDR2 FQNEAQ (reference sequence). The CDR3 totals 16 residues. V was pared by 4 bases and J by 4 bases, with 19 bases between. CDR3 DNA sequence: TGTGCCAGCAGCTCCCCGGCGGGGTATGCCGGAGAGACCCAGTACTTC. Its protein product is CASSSPAGYAGETQYF.

Many counts were recorded for this clonotype. The chain recombines TRBV7-2 with TRBJ1-1; D unresolved. Trimming removed 3 bases from V and 6 bases from J, with 5 bases in between. Germline loops: CDR1 SGHTA, CDR2 FQGNSA. The CDR3 consists of 11 residues. CDR3 loop: CASSFSSEAFF. CDR3 DNA: TGTGCCAGCAGCTTTAGTTCTGAAGCTTTCTTT.

This clonotype has just a few counts. This sequence joins TRBV3-1 and TRBJ2-7; tentative D call: TRBD1 (6 bases). The CDR3 consists of 15 residues. Looked up from germline, CDR1 is LGHDT and CDR2 is YNNKEL (reference sequence). Deletions cut 4 bases from V and 0 bases from J, with 13 bases between. The CDR3 DNA follows: TGTGCCAGCAGCCCTGGGTTAGGGGGCTCCTACGAGCAGTACTTC. Translation gives CASSPGLGGSYEQYF.

In the case of this clonotype: This could be a read error, since a much larger clone is one nucleotide away. This sequence joins TRBV7-9 and TRBJ1-1; 9 bases align to TRBD1. Trimming cost V 7 bases and J 11 bases; bases outside gene matches: 8. The CDR3 has 12 amino acids. Germline V lookup: CDR1 SEHNR, CDR2 FQNEAQ (reference sequence). The CDR3 loop reads CASNQQGADAFF. The DNA of the CDR3 is TGTGCCAGCAACCAACAGGGGGCAGACGCTTTCTTT.

In this sample, this clonotype turned up many times. This chain links TRBV7-3 with TRBJ1-5, with TRBD1 matching over 7 bases. The V gene's germline CDR1 is SGHTA and CDR2 FQGTGA. This CDR3 is built from 19 residues. With V trimmed by 5 bases and J by 3 bases, 19 bases remained unmatched. Written as DNA, the CDR3 is TGTGCCAGCAGCCCAAATGGGGAAGGACAGGAGCGATACAATCAGCCCCAGCATTTT. Translating gives CASSPNGEGQERYNQPQHF.